Below, 18 T cell receptor beta chains from the same sample are listed, as sequenced in a study of blood T cell repertoires in COVID-19. TCRdb's table, derived via immunoSEQ multiplex PCR, lists solely in-frame clones and lacks some. The table records about 50,000 clones, roughly nine tenths of them present only once. Sequencing was done on a sample of peripheral blood. The receptor set was obtained from a human donor in a cohort sampled during active COVID-19.

The chain carries TRBV5-8 and TRBJ2-7; D perhaps matches TRBD2 (6 bases). The CDR3 runs 14 residues. CDR1 and CDR2 (germline): SGHTS, YDEGEE. V was trimmed by 0 bases and J by 1 base, leaving 8 bases between them. The chain's CDR3 is CASSLGRGSYEQYV. For the CDR3, the DNA is TGTGCCAGCAGCTTGGGACGGGGGTCCTACGAGCAGTACGTC.

J is TRBJ2-2 and V is TRBV6-2 or TRBV6-3; D not certain. V shed 5 bases and J shed 5 bases, with 6 bases lying between them. The CDR3 consists of 12 residues. Germline V CDR1 and CDR2: MNHEY, SVGEGT. The CDR3 nucleotides are TGTGCCAGCAGTCAGATTACCGGGGAGCTGTTTTTT. Residues: CASSQITGELFF.

DNA for the CDR3: TGTGCCAGCAGCTCTACTAGCGGGAGGACCTACGAGCAGTACTTC. Protein sequence: CASSSTSGRTYEQYF. This chain joins TRBV7-8 and TRBJ2-7; TRBD2 matches 12 bases. CDR3 length: 15 residues. The J segment lost 2 bases and the V segment lost 4 bases, leaving 3 bases of the junction unmatched. Germline-derived CDR1 and CDR2 are SGHVS and FQNEAQ.

The genes are TRBV21-1 and TRBJ1-2; TRBD1 was called by the table and not checked on the DNA. TRBV21-1 is deemed a pseudogene. This CDR3 has 16 residues. The CDR3 nucleotides are TGTGCCAGCAGAAGGGACAGGCAATTATCGCGCTATGGCTACACCTTC. It translates to CASRRDRQLSRYGYTF.

V is TRBV4-2 and J is TRBJ2-1, with TRBD1 matching over 9 bases. The junction had 7 bases not matched to a gene; V was cut back by 4 bases and J by 6 bases. The germline CDR1 and CDR2 sequences are LGHNA and YNFKEQ. This CDR3 region has 15 residues. The DNA for the CDR3 is TGTGCCAGCAGCCCCCGACAGGGGGGAGGCAATGAGCAGTTCTTC. Translated, it gives CASSPRQGGGNEQFF.

The chain is built from TRBV23-1 and TRBJ2-7; TRBD1 matches 10 bases. TRBV23-1 is identified as an open reading frame with a role that is uncertain. V shed 2 bases and J 7 bases; nucleotides not matched to a gene: 14. CDR3 length equals 17 residues. CDR3 coding DNA: TGCGCCAGCAGTCAAAGCATCGGGACAGGGGATCTTGAAGAGCAGTACGTC. This encodes CASSQSIGTGDLEEQYV.

This CDR3 reads CASSLMLAGEGGETQYF. For the CDR3, the DNA is TGTGCCAGCAGCTTAATGTTAGCGGGAGAGGGAGGAGAGACCCAGTACTTC. The chain uses TRBV7-3 and TRBJ2-5; 9 nucleotides line up with TRBD2. Losses at the gene ends were 1 base for V and 4 bases for J; bases not matched to a gene: 10. The CDR3 spans 17 residues. Germline CDR1 SGHTA, CDR2 FQGTGA.

The chain is built from TRBV15 and TRBJ1-4, with 7 bases aligning to TRBD1. This CDR3 spans 16 amino acids. V was clipped by 3 bases and J by 7 bases; unmatched bases: 11. The germline CDR1 and CDR2 sequences are LNHNV and YYDKDF (reference sequence). The CDR3 spells CATSRGLTGSSEKLFF. In nucleotides, the CDR3 is TGTGCCACCAGCAGGGGCCTGACAGGGTCGAGTGAAAAACTGTTTTTT.

The rearrangement uses TRBV7-9 and TRBJ2-2, with TRBD1 identical over 7 bases. The CDR3 covers 18 residues. The junction had 12 bases not matched to a gene; V was cut back by 5 bases and J by 0 bases. Germline CDR1 SEHNR, CDR2 FQNEAQ (reference sequence). CDR3 sequence: CASSPIQGSSANTGELFF. The CDR3 DNA sequence: TGTGCCAGCAGCCCGATACAGGGGTCCTCCGCGAACACCGGGGAGCTGTTTTTT.

CDR3 residues: CASNRRLLYNEQFF. The CDR3 bases are TGTGCCAGCAACCGGCGGCTACTCTACAATGAGCAGTTCTTC. This sequence joins TRBV2 and TRBJ2-1; D remains unclear. Germline assignment: CDR1 SNHLY and CDR2 FYNNEI. The CDR3 is made up of 14 amino acids. The V end was cut by 7 bases, the J end by 3 bases, with 13 bases between.

This clone has a handful of counts. Additional DNA sequences in this sample encode the identical CDR3. The chain is built from TRBV5-1 and TRBJ1-1; TRBD1 matches at 8 bases. The germline V gene encodes CDR1 SGHRS and CDR2 YFSETQ. The CDR3 runs to 13 residues. V shed 2 bases and J 3 bases; nucleotides not matched to a gene: 0. CDR3 DNA sequence: TGCGCCAGCAGCTTACAGGGGGACACTGAAGCTTTCTTT. It translates to CASSLQGDTEAFF. Looking up the rest from reference TRBV5-1 and TRBJ1-1 gives the full variable domain: KAGVTQTPRYLIKTRGQQVTLSCSPISGHRSVSWYQQTPGQGLQFLFEYFSETQRNKGNFPGRFSGRQFSNSRSEMNVSTLELGDSALYLCASSLQGDTEAFFGQGTRLTVV.

The chain employs TRBV4-2 and TRBJ2-7, with 11 positions matching TRBD1. This CDR3 has 13 residues. Germline assignment: CDR1 LGHNA and CDR2 YNFKEQ. V shed 8 bases and J 3 bases; nucleotides not matched to a gene: 3. In DNA form, the CDR3 reads TGTGCCAGCCGGGGACAGGGGGGCTACGAGCAGTACTTC. This sequence encodes CASRGQGGYEQYF.

This chain uses TRBV6-5 with TRBJ1-2, with D maybe TRBD1 (5 bases). Looked up from germline, CDR1 is MNHEY and CDR2 is SVGAGI. V lost 4 bases to trimming and J lost 8 bases, with 17 bases between them. The CDR3 sequence is 14 residues long. CDR3 bases: TGTGCCAGCAGTTTTCAGCCCAGGGTACAGGGCTACACCTTC. Protein sequence: CASSFQPRVQGYTF.

The genes are TRBV6-5 and TRBJ1-2; 8 bases match TRBD1. Germline assignment: CDR1 MNHEY and CDR2 SVGAGI. Trimming at V came to 6 bases and at J to 8 bases, leaving 8 bases not matched to a gene. The CDR3 has 13 residues. Here the CDR3 DNA reads TGTGCCAGCAGAGACACAGGGGGTCGCGGCTACACCTTC. It is translated as CASRDTGGRGYTF.

V and J are TRBV6-2 or TRBV6-3 and TRBJ1-2, with 10 positions matching TRBD1. Germline V lookup: CDR1 MNHEY, CDR2 SVGEGT. This CDR3 spans 16 amino acids. V was pared by 5 bases and J by 5 bases, with 11 bases of the junction left unmatched. The CDR3 protein is CASSQAGTGDQYGYTF. The CDR3 DNA follows: TGTGCCAGCAGTCAGGCCGGGACAGGGGATCAATATGGCTACACCTTC.

The V call is TRBV7-9, the J call TRBJ2-1; tentatively, D is TRBD2 (5 bases). The CDR3 covers 15 residues. V was pared by 3 bases and J by 5 bases, with 14 bases between. The germline gives CDR1 SEHNR, CDR2 FQNEAQ (reference sequence). The CDR3 loop reads CASSFVARGNNEQFF. CDR3 coding DNA: TGTGCCAGCAGCTTTGTCGCTAGAGGGAACAATGAGCAGTTCTTC.

Only a few counts were recorded for this clone. The chain links TRBV18 to TRBJ1-4; 7 bases fit TRBD1. CDR1 is KGHSH and CDR2 is LQKENI in the germline V gene. This CDR3 comprises 15 residues. Trimming at V came to 3 bases and at J to 6 bases, leaving 7 bases not matched to a gene. CDR3 DNA sequence: TGTGCCAGCTCACCCCAGGGGGGAGTAGATGAAAAACTGTTTTTT. Protein sequence: CASSPQGGVDEKLFF.

The V call is TRBV4-1, the J call TRBJ1-5; D remains unclear. Germline CDR1 reads MGHRA; CDR2 reads YSYEKL. V was trimmed by 1 base and J by 4 bases, leaving 5 bases between them. This CDR3 has 13 amino acids. The CDR3 reads CASSQGLNQPQHF. DNA of the CDR3: TGCGCCAGCAGCCAAGGACTAAATCAGCCCCAGCATTTT.